This TCR beta chain came from a study of CD8 T cells in Susac syndrome. Across the whole study: Blood was drawn from Susac syndrome patients while they were therapy-naive, on corticosteroids, or on intravenous immunoglobulin alone.

The germline gives CDR1 SGHTA, CDR2 FQGNSA. This CDR3 is built from 13 residues. Trimming pared 3 bases from V and 0 bases from J, leaving 6 bases between. CD8+ and CD4+ T cells were negatively isolated; TEMRA cells were FACS-enriched. The RNA input was about 0.45 to 1 ug, and it was reverse transcribed with random hexamers. One entry per CDR3 protein results from TCRdb running MiXCR on the immunoSEQ multiplex PCR reads. The sample records 100,000 to 150,000 distinct CDR3 sequences, 96% being singletons. The sequencing input was CD4+ T cells from PBMCs. The chain combines TRBV7-2 with TRBJ2-7, with no clear D. The receptor was derived from a human donor with Susac syndrome. In DNA form, the CDR3 reads TGTGCCAGCAGCTTGTCCCACTCCTACGAGCAGTACTTC. Translation gives CASSLSHSYEQYF. Combining the CDR3 with reference TRBV7-2 and TRBJ2-7 gives the whole variable domain GAGVSQSPSNKVTEKGKDVELRCDPISGHTALYWYRQSLGQGLEFLIYFQGNSAPDKSGLPSDRFSAERTGGSVSTLTIQRTQQEDSAVYLCASSLSHSYEQYFGPGTRLTVT.